What follows is one T cell receptor beta chain and its context. This sample was included in a study of blood T cell repertoires in COVID-19. Study-level information: There were acute and convalescent COVID-19 samples, and they came from the United States, Italy and Spain. The cDNA or gDNA used as material had been derived from T cells, B-cell-depleted T cells, or PBMCs.

With 1 base removed from V and 6 bases from J, the gap between germline ends came to 4 bases. Germline V gene data show CDR1 as LGHNA and CDR2 as YNFKEQ. The CDR3 is made up of 12 amino acids. Original analysis: Nucleated cell counts were estimated from reference gene primer amplification. TCRdb's table, derived via immunoSEQ multiplex PCR, lists solely in-frame clones and lacks some. That table gives V, J and clone size, and the DNA gave D and trimming. The data contain approximately 150,000 clones, roughly 87% of them singletons. The clonotype comes from a woman in her forties or fifties with acute or convalescent COVID-19. This chain connects TRBV4-2 to TRBJ1-5; D uncertain. Input material: peripheral blood. The DNA for the CDR3 is TGTGCCAGCAGCCAAGGAGGTCAGCCCCAGCATTTT. Translating gives CASSQGGQPQHF.